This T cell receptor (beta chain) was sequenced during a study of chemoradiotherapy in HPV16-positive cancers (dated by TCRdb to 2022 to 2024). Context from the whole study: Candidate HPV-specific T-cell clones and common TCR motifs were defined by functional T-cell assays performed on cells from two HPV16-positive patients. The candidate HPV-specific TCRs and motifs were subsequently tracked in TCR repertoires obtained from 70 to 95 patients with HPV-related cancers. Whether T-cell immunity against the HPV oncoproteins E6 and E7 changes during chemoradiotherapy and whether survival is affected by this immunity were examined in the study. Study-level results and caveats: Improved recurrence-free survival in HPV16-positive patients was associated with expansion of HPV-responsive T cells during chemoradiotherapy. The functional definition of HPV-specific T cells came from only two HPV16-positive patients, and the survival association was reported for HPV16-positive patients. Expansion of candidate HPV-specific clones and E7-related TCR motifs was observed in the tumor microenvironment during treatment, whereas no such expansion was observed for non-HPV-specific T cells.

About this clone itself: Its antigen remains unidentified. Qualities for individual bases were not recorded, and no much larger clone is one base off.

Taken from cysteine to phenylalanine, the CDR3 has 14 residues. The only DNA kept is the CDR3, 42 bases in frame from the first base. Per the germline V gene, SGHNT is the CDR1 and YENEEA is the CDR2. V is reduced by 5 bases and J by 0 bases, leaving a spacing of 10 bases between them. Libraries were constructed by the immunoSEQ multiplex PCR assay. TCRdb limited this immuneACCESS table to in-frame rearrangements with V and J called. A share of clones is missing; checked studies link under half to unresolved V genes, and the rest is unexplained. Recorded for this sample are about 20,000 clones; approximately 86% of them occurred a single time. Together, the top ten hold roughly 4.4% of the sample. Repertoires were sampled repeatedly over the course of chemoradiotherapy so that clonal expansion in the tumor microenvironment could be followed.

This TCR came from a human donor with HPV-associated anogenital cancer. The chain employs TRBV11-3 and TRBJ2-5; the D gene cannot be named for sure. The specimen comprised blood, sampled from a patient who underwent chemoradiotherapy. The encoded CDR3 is CASSETAYQETQYF. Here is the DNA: TGTGCCAGCAGCGAGACGGCCTACCAAGAGACCCAGTACTTC.